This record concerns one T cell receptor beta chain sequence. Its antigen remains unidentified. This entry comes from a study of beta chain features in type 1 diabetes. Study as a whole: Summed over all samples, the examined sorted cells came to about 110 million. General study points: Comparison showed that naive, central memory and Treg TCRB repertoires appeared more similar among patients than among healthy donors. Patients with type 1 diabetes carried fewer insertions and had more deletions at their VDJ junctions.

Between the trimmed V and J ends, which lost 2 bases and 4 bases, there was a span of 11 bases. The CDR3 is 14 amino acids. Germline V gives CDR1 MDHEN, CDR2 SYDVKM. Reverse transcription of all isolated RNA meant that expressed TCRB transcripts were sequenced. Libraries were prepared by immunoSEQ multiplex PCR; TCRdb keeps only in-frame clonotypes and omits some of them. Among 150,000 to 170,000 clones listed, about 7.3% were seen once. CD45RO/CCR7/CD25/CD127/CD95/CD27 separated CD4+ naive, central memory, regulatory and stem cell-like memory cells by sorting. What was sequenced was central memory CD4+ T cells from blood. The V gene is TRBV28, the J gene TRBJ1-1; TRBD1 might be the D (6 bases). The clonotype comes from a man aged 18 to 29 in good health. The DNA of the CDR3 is TGTGCCAGCAGTTTAGCAGGGGTAGGCACTGAAGCTTTCTTT. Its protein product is CASSLAGVGTEAFF.